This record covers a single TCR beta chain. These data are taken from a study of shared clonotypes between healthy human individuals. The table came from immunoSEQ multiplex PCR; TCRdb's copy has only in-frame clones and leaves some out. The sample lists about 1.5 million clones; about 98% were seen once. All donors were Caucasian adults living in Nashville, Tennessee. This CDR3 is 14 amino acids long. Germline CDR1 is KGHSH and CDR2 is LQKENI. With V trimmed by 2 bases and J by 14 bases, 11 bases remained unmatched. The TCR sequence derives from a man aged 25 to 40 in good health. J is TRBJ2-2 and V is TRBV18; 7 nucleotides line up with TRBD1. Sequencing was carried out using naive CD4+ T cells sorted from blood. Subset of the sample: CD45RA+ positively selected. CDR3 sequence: CASSPLPDRPPLFF. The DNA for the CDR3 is TGTGCCAGCTCACCATTGCCGGACAGGCCCCCACTGTTTTTT.